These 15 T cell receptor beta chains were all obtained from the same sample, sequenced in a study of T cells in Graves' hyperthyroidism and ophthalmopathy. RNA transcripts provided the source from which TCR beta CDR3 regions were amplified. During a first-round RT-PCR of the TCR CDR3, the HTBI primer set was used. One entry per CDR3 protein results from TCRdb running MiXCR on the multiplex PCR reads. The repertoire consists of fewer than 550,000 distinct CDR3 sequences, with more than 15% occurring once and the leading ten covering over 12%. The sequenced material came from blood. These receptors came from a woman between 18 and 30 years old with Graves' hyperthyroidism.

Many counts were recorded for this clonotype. The CDR3 loop reads CASSLVGKGRVNEQYF. The CDR3 DNA reads TGTGCCAGCAGTTTAGTTGGAAAGGGGCGCGTCAACGAGCAGTACTTC. This rearrangement joins TRBV27 to TRBJ2-7, with TRBD1 as a possible D gene (5 bases). This CDR3 comprises 16 residues. V was trimmed by 2 bases and J by 5 bases, leaving 19 bases between them. The germline V gene encodes CDR1 MNHEY and CDR2 SMNVEV (reference sequence).

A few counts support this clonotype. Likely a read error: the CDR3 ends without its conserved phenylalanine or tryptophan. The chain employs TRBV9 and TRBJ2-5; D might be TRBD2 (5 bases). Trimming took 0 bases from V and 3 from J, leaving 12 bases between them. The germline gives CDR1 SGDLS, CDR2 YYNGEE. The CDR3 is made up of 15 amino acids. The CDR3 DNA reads TGTGCCAGCAGCGTAGAGGACGGGAACAAAGAGACCCAGTACCTC. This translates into CASSVEDGNKETQYL.

The CDR3 region has the DNA TGTGCCAGCACCTTTCAGAGCGGGAGTCTAAATGAGCAGTTCTTC. This encodes CASTFQSGSLNEQFF. The chain couples TRBV7-9 to TRBJ2-1; TRBD2 agrees at 8 bases. The CDR3 runs 15 residues. V lost 7 bases and J lost 7; bases outside the gene matches: 12. Germline V gene lookup returns CDR1 SEHNR and CDR2 FQNEAQ (reference sequence).

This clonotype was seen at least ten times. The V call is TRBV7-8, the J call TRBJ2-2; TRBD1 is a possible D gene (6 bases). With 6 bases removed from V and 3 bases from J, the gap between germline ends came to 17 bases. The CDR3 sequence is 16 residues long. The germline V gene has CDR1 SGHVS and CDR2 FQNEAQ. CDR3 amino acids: CASSTPTGTYTGELFF. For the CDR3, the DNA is TGTGCCAGCAGTACTCCTACCGGGACATACACCGGGGAGCTGTTTTTT.

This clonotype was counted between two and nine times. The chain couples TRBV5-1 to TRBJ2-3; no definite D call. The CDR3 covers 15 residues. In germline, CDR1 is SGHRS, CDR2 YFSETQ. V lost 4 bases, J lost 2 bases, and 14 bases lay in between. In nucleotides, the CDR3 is TGCGCCAGCAGCCGCCAGGAACCTAACACAGATACGCAGTATTTT. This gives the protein CASSRQEPNTDTQYF.

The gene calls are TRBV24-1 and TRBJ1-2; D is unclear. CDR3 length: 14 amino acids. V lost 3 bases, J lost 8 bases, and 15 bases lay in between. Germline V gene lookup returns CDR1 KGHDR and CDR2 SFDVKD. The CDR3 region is CATSDPELRSGYTF. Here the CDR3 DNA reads TGTGCCACCAGTGATCCCGAACTACGCTCGGGCTACACCTTC.

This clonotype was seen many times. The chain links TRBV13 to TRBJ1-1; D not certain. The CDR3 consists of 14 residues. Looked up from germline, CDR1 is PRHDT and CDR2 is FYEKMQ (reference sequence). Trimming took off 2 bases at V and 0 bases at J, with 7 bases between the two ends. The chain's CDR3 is CASSLRAMNTEAFF. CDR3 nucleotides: TGTGCCAGCAGCTTAAGGGCAATGAACACTGAAGCTTTCTTT.

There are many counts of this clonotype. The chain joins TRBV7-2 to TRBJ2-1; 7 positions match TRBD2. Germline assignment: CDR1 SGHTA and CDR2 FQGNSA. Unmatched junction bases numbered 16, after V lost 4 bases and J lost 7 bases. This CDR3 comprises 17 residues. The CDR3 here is CASSSLRDGGGGNEQFF. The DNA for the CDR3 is TGTGCCAGCAGCTCCCTCCGGGACGGCGGGGGAGGGAATGAGCAGTTCTTC.

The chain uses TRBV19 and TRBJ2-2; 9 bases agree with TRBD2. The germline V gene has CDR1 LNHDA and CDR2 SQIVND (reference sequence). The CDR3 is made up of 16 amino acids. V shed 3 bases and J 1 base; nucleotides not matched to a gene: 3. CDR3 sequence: CASSMGLAMNTGELFF. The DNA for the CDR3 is TGTGCCAGTAGTATGGGACTAGCCATGAACACCGGGGAGCTGTTTTTT.

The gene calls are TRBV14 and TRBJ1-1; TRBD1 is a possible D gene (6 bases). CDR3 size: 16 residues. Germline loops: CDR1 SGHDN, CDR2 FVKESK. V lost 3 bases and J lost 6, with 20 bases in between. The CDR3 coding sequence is TGTGCCAGCAGCCAGGGCCTCGGGGGCTTTAGGGCTGAAGCTTTCTTT. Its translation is CASSQGLGGFRAEAFF.

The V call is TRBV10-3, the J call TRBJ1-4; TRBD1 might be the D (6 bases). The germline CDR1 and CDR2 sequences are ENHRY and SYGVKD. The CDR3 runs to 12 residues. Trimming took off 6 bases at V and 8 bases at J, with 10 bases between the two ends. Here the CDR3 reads CAISGQSEKLFF. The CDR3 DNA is TGTGCCATCAGCGGACAGTCCGAAAAACTGTTTTTT.

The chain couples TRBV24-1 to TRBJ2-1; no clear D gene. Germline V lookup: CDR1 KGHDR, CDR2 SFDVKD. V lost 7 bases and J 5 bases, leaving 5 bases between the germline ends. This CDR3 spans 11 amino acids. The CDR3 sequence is CATRGNNEQFF. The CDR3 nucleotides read TGTGCCACCAGGGGGAACAATGAGCAGTTCTTC.

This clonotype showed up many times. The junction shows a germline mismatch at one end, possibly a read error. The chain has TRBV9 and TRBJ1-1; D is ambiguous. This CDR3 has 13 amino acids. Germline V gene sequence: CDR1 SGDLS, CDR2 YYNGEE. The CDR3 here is CASSVAWNAEAFF. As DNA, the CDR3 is TGTGCCAGCAGCGTAGCATGGAACGCTGAAGCTTTCTTT.

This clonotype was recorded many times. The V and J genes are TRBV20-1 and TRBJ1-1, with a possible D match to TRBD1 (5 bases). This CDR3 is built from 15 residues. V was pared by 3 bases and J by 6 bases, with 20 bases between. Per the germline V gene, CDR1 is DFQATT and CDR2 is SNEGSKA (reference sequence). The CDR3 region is CSASQPTEEVAEAFF. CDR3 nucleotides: TGCAGTGCTAGCCAACCGACAGAAGAAGTAGCTGAAGCTTTCTTT.

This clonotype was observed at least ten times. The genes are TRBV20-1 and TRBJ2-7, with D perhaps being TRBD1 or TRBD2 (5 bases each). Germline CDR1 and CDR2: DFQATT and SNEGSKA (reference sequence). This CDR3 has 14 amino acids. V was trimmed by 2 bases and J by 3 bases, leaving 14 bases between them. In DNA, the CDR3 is TGCAGTGCTAGAACTTTCTGGGGGTACTACGAGCAGTACTTC. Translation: CSARTFWGYYEQYF.